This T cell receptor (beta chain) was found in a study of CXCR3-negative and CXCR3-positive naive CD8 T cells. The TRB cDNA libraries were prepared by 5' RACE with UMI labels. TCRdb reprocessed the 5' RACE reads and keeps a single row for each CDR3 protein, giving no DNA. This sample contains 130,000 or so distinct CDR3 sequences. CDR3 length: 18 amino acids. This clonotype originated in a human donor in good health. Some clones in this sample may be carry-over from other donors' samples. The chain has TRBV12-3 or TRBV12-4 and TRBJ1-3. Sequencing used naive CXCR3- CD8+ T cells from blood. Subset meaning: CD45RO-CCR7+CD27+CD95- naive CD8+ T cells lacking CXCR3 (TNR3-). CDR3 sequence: CASSLVWSAVSSGNTIYF.